The 5 T cell receptor beta chains below come from one sample, sequenced in a study of human T cells and chemical hapten exposure. The time point was: healthy volunteer bleed at 2 weeks. Before extraction, the whole blood was not fractionated, and total RNA was taken from it. TCRdb re-called the RACE reads with MiXCR, one entry per CDR3 protein. The sample records around 130,000 distinct CDR3 sequences, around 8.3% being singletons. Material: whole blood. Receptors were obtained from a male donor in good health. Some clones in this sample may be carry-over from other donors' samples.

The gene calls are TRBV5-4 and TRBJ2-5; 9 positions agree with TRBD2. V trimming: 2 bases; J trimming: 6 bases; junction bases outside the gene matches: 2. The CDR3 totals 13 residues. Germline V gene sequence: CDR1 SGHNT, CDR2 YYREEE (reference sequence). CDR3 sequence reads: CASSFSGSQTQYF. The DNA for the CDR3 is TGTGCCAGCAGCTTTAGCGGGAGTCAGACCCAGTACTTC.

V and J are TRBV29-1 and TRBJ2-1, with D perhaps being TRBD1 or TRBD2 (5 bases each). Germline V lookup: CDR1 SQVTM, CDR2 ANQGSEA. V was shortened by 6 bases and J by 1 base, with 13 bases between the two germline ends. The CDR3 has 14 residues. The CDR3 DNA sequence: TGCAGCGTCACCGGGACGGAGTCCTACAATGAGCAGTTCTTC. As protein: CSVTGTESYNEQFF.

The J gene is TRBJ1-6, the V gene TRBV7-9; D perhaps matches TRBD1 (5 bases). The CDR3 runs 16 residues. CDR1 is SEHNR and CDR2 is FQNEAQ in the germline V gene (reference sequence). The V gene lost 6 bases and the J gene lost 7 bases, with 19 bases spanning the gap. DNA for the CDR3: TGTGCCAGCAGGGAGACGGGGGGAGCTAGGAATTCACCCCTCCACTTT. It is translated as CASRETGGARNSPLHF.

V and J are TRBV18 and TRBJ1-5; no firm D call. The V and J ends lost 2 bases and 3 bases respectively, with 11 bases between them. CDR1 is KGHSH, CDR2 LQKENI, per germline. The CDR3 consists of 15 residues. The CDR3 loop reads CASSPNERTNQPQHF. The CDR3 DNA reads TGTGCCAGCTCACCAAACGAAAGAACCAATCAGCCCCAGCATTTT. Filled out from reference TRBV18 and TRBJ1-5, the complete variable domain reads NAGVMQNPRHLVRRRGQEARLRCSPMKGHSHVYWYRQLPEEGLKFMVYLQKENIIDESGMPKERFSAEFPKEGPSILRIQQVVRGDSAAYFCASSPNERTNQPQHFGDGTRLSIL.

This clonotype appeared a few times. The chain couples TRBV11-2 to TRBJ2-7, with a weak D call TRBD1 (6 bases). Germline V gene lookup returns CDR1 SGHAT and CDR2 FQNNGV. The CDR3 spans 13 residues. V gave up 1 base and J gave up 5 bases, with 9 bases separating them. CDR3 loop: CASSLVGQNEQYF. In nucleotides, the CDR3 is TGTGCCAGCAGCTTAGTAGGACAGAACGAGCAGTACTTC.